This T cell receptor (beta chain) was sequenced for a study of cytomegalovirus exposure and HLA in healthy donors. Details on this clone: Its matching antigen is unknown.

Findings of the study overall: A few CMV-associated chains were confirmed in vitro to be specific for CMV antigens. It was 150 to 200 TCR beta chains that were listed as cytomegalovirus-associated. Links to common viral pathogens appeared, in a later analysis, for several of the most significant clusters.

The CDR3 covers 15 residues. The germline V gene has CDR1 MNHEY and CDR2 SMNVEV (reference sequence). V was trimmed by 3 bases and J by 7 bases, leaving 19 bases between them. PCR amplification relied on 60 Vbeta primers (plus 13 Jbeta primers). TCRdb keeps only in-frame clones here, not all; method: immunoSEQ multiplex PCR. In the table there are over 120,000 clones, around 80% of which are singletons. Input material: PBMCs. V gene TRBV27 combines with J gene TRBJ2-7; D may be TRBD2 (6 bases). This receptor was obtained from a female donor in good health and CMV-seronegative. The CDR3 DNA reads as TGTGCCAGCAGTTTGGTGGCGGGGCCCCTGGGGGAGCAGTACTTC. Its translation: CASSLVAGPLGEQYF.